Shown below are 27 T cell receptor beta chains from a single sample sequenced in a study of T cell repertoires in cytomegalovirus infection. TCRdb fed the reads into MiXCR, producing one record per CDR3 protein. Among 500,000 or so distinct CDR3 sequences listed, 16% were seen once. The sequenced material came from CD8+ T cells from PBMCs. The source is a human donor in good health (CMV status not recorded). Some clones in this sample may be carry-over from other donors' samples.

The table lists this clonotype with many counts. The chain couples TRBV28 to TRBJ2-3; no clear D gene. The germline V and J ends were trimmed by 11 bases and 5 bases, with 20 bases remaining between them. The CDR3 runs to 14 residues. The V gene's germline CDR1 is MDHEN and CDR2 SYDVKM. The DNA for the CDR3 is TGTGCCTACCAAGGACCGCAGTCCGGAGATACGCAGTATTTT. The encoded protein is CAYQGPQSGDTQYF.

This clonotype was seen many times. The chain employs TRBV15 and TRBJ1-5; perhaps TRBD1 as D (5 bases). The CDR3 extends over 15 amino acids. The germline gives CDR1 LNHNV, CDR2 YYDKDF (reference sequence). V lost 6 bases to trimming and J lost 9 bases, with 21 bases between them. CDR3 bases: TGTGCCACCAGTGCTCAGGGAACTCCGTTCCGGCCCCAGCATTTT. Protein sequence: CATSAQGTPFRPQHF.

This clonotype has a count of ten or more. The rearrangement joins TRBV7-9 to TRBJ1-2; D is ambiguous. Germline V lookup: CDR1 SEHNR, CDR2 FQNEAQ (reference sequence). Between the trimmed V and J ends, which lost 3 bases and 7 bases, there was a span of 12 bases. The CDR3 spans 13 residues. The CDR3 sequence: CASSFLVEAGYTF. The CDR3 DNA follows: TGTGCCAGCAGCTTTCTGGTTGAGGCTGGCTACACCTTC.

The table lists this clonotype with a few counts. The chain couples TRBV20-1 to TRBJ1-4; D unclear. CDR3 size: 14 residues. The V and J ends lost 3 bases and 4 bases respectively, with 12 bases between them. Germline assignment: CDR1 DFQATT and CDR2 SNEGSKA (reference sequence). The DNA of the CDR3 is TGCAGTGCTAGTTCTCAGGTCCTTAATGAAAAACTGTTTTTT. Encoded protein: CSASSQVLNEKLFF.

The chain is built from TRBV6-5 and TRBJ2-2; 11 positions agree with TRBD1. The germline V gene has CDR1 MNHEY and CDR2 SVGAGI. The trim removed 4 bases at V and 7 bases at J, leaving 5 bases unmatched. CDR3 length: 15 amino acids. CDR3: CASSFGQGAIGELFF. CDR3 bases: TGTGCCAGCAGTTTCGGACAGGGGGCCATCGGGGAGCTGTTTTTT.

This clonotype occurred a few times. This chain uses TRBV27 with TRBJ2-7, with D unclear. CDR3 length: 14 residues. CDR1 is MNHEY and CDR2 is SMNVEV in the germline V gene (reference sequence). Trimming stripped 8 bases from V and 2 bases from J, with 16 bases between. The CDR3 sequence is CASALQRFPYEQYF. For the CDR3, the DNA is TGTGCCAGCGCGTTACAGAGATTTCCCTACGAGCAGTACTTC.

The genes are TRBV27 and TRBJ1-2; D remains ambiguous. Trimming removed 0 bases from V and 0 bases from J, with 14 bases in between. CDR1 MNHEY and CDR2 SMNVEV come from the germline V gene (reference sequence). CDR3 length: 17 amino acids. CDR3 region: CASSLSSPGVSNYGYTF. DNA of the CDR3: TGTGCCAGCAGTTTATCGAGCCCCGGAGTATCTAACTATGGCTACACCTTC.

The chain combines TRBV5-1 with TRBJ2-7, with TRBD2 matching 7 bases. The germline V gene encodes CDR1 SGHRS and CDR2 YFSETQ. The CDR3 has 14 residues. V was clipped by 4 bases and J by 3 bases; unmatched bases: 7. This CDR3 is CASSVSGGFYEQYF. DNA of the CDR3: TGCGCCAGCAGCGTCTCCGGGGGGTTCTACGAGCAGTACTTC.

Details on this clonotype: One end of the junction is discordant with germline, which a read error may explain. The CDR3 protein is CASSLETALAF. For the CDR3, the DNA is TGTGCCAGCAGCTTAGAAACAGCCCTTGCCTTC. J is TRBJ2-5 and V is TRBV7-6; no clear D. The CDR3 runs to 11 residues. Germline CDR1 is SGHVS and CDR2 is FNYEAQ.

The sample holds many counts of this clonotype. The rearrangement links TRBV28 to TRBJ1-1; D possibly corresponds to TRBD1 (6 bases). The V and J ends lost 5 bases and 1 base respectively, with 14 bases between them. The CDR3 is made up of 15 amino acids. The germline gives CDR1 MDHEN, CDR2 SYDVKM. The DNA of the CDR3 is TGTGCCAGCAGTATCAGGACAGATTGGAACACTGAAGCTTTCTTT. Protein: CASSIRTDWNTEAFF.

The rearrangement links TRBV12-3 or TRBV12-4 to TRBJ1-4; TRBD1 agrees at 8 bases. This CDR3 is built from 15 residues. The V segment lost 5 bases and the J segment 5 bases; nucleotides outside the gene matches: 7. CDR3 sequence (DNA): TGTGCCAGCAGTCACAGGGACAGGCCGAATGAAAAACTGTTTTTT. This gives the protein CASSHRDRPNEKLFF.

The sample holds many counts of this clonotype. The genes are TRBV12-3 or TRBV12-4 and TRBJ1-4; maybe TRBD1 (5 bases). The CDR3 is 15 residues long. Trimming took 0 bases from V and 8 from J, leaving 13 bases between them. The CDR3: CASSLARGLVEKLFF. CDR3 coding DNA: TGTGCCAGCAGTTTAGCGCGGGGCTTAGTCGAAAAACTGTTTTTT.

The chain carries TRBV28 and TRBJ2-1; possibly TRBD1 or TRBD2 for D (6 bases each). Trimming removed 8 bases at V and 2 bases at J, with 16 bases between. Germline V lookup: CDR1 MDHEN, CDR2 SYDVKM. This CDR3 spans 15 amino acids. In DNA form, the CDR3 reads TGTGCCAGCGGGGGGCTGCTCGTGACCTACAATGAGCAGTTCTTC. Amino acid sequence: CASGGLLVTYNEQFF.

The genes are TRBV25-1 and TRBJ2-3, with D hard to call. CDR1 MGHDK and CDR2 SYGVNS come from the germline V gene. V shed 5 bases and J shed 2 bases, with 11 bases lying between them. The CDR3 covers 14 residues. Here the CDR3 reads CASSSRPITDTQYF. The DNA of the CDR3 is TGTGCCAGCAGTTCCCGGCCGATCACAGATACGCAGTATTTT.

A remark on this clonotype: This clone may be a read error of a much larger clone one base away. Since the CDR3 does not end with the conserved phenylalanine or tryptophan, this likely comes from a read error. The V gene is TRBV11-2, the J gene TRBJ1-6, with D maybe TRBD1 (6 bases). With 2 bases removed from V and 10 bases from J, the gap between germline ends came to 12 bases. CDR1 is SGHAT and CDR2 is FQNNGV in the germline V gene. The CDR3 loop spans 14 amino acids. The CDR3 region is CASSLNREHSPLHY. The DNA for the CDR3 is TGTGCCAGCAGCTTAAACAGGGAACACTCACCCCTCCACTAT.

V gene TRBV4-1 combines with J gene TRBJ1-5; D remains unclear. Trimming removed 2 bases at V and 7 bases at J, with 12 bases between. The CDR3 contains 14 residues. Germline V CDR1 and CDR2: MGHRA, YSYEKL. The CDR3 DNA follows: TGCGCCAGCAGCCAAACACTTGGGGAGCAGCCCCAGCATTTT. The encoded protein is CASSQTLGEQPQHF.

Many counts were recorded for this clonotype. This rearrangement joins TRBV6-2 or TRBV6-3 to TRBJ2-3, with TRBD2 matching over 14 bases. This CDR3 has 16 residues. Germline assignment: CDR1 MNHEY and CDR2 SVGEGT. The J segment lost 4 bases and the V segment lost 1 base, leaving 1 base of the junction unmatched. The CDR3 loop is CASSYLGLAGADTQYF. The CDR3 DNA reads TGTGCCAGCAGTTACTTGGGACTAGCGGGAGCAGATACGCAGTATTTT.

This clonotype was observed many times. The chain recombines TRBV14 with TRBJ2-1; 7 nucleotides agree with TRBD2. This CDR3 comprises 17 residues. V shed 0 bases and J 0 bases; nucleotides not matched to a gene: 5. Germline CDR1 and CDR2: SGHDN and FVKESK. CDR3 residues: CASSQDWGRDSYNEQFF. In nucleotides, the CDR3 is TGTGCCAGCAGCCAAGATTGGGGGAGGGACTCCTACAATGAGCAGTTCTTC. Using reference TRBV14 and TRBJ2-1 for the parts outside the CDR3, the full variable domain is EAGVTQFPSHSVIEKGQTVTLRCDPISGHDNLYWYRRVMGKEIKFLLHFVKESKQDESGMPNNRFLAERTGGTYSTLKVQPAELEDSGVYFCASSQDWGRDSYNEQFFGPGTRLTVL.

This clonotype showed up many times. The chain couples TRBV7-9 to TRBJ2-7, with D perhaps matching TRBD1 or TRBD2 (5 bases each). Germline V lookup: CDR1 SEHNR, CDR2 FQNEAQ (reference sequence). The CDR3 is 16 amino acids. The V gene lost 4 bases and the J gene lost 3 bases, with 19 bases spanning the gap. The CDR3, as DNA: TGTGCCAGCAGCTCCGAAGGGACCAGGTCTCGCTACGAGCAGTACTTC. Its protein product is CASSSEGTRSRYEQYF. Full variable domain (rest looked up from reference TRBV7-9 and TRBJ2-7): DTGVSQNPRHKITKRGQNVTFRCDPISEHNRLYWYRQTLGQGPEFLTYFQNEAQLEKSRLLSDRFSAERPKGSFSTLEIQRTEQGDSAMYLCASSSEGTRSRYEQYFGPGTRLTVT.

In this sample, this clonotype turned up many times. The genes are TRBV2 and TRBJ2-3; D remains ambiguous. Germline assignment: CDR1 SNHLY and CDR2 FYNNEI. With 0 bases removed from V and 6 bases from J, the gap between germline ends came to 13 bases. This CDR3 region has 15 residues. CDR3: CASSEAKRKTDTQYF. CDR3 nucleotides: TGTGCCAGCAGTGAAGCAAAGCGCAAGACGGATACGCAGTATTTT. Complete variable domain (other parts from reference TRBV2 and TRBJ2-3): EPEVTQTPSHQVTQMGQEVILRCVPISNHLYFYWYRQILGQKVEFLVSFYNNEISEKSEIFDDQFSVERPDGSNFTLKIRSTKLEDSAMYFCASSEAKRKTDTQYFGPGTRLTVL.

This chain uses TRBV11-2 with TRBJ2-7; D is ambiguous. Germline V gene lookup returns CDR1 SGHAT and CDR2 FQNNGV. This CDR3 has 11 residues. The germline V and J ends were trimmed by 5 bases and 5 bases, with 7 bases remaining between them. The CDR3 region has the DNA TGTGCCAGCAGCCTACAAGACGAGCAGTACTTC. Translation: CASSLQDEQYF.

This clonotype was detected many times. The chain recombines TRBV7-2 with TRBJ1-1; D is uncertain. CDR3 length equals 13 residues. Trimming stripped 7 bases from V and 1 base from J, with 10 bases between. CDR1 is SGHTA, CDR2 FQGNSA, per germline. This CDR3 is CASTGSSNTEAFF. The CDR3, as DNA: TGTGCCAGCACCGGGTCTTCGAACACTGAAGCTTTCTTT.

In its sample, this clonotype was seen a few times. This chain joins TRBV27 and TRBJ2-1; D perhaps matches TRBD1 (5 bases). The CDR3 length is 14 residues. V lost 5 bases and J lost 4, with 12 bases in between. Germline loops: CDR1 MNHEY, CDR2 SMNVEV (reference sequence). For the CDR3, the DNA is TGTGCCAGCAGTCGACAGACTCTATACAATGAGCAGTTCTTC. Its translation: CASSRQTLYNEQFF.

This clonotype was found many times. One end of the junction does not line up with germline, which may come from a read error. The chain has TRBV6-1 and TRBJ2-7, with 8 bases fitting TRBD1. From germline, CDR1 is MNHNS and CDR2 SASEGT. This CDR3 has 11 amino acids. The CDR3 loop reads CASREGQGQYF. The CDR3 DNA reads TGTGCCAGCAGGGAAGGACAGGGTCAGTACTTC.

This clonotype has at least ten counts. CDR3 in amino acids: CASSLVTTSAMNTGELFF. DNA for the CDR3: TGTGCCAGCAGCTTAGTGACGACTTCCGCCATGAACACCGGGGAGCTGTTTTTT. V usage is TRBV7-8 and J usage is TRBJ2-2; unclear D gene. V was shortened by 1 base and J by 1 base, with 16 bases between the two germline ends. CDR1 and CDR2 from the germline V gene are SGHVS and FQNEAQ. This CDR3 is built from 18 residues. Full variable domain (rest looked up from reference TRBV7-8 and TRBJ2-2): GAGVSQSPRYKVAKRGQDVALRCDPISGHVSLFWYQQALGQGPEFLTYFQNEAQLDKSGLPSDRFFAERPEGSVSTLKIQRTQQEDSAVYLCASSLVTTSAMNTGELFFGEGSRLTVL.

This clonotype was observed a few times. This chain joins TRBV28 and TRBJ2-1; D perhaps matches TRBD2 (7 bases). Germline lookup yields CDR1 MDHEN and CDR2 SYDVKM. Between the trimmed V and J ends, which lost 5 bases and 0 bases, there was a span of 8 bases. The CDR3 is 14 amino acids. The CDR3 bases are TGTGCCAGCAGTCGGGGGGCCTCCTACAATGAGCAGTTCTTC. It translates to CASSRGASYNEQFF. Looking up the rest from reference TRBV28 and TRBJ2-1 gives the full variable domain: DVKVTQSSRYLVKRTGEKVFLECVQDMDHENMFWYRQDPGLGLRLIYFSYDVKMKEKGDIPEGYSVSREKKERFSLILESASTNQTSMYLCASSRGASYNEQFFGPGTRLTVL.

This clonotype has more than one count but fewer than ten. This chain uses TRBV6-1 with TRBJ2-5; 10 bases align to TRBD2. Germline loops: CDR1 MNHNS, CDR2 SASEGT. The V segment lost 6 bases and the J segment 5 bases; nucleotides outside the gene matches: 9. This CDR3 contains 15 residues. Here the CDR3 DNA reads TGTGCCAGCAGGAGACTAGCGGGCGGGCCCGAGACCCAGTACTTC. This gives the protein CASRRLAGGPETQYF.